The rows below give T cell receptor beta chains drawn from one sample of a study of blood T cell repertoires in COVID-19. Produced via immunoSEQ multiplex PCR; TCRdb's table is partial and in-frame only. The sample contains about 240,000 clones, about 80% of which appear only once. The sequenced sample consisted of peripheral blood. The receptors were gathered from an elderly woman with acute or convalescent COVID-19. Each CDR3 is given with its conserved first and last residue. D genes are given only for firm matches. Rows give clone size only sometimes, using once, few, many, or a class for an expanded clone.

J gene | clone size | D gene | V gene | CDR3 protein | CDR3 DNA
TRBJ1-2 | few | TRBD1 | TRBV5-4 | CASSPGGSVYGYTF | TGTGCCAGCAGCCCAGGGGGCTCGGTATATGGCTACACCTTC
TRBJ2-7 | once | NA | TRBV18 | CASSPLEDYEQYF | TGTGCCAGCTCACCACTCGAGGACTACGAGCAGTACTTC
TRBJ1-1 | NA | NA | TRBV2 | CASSYIRGGTEAFF | TGTGCCAGCAGCTATATCAGGGGTGGCACTGAAGCTTTCTTT
TRBJ1-5 | NA | NA | TRBV28 | CASSLPQGMSGQPQHF | TGTGCCAGCAGTTTACCCCAGGGGATGTCTGGTCAGCCCCAGCATTTT
TRBJ1-2 | few | NA | TRBV7-3 | CASSSAAGYGYTF | TGTGCCAGCAGCTCCGCCGCGGGCTATGGCTACACCTTC
TRBJ2-7 | NA | TRBD2 | TRBV3-1/TRBV3-2 | CASSPRGGSYPHEQYF | TGTGCCAGCAGCCCTCGCGGGGGGTCCTATCCCCACGAGCAGTACTTC
TRBJ1-2 | NA | TRBD1 | TRBV10-3 | CAISWDSSGYTF | TGTGCCATCAGTTGGGACAGCTCTGGCTACACCTTC
TRBJ1-1 | NA | NA | TRBV29-1 | CSVHRGSEAFF | TGCAGCGTCCATCGGGGTTCTGAAGCTTTCTTT
TRBJ1-2 | NA | TRBD1 | TRBV6-5 | CASSYDGTGDNYGYTF | TGTGCCAGCAGTTACGACGGGACAGGCGATAACTATGGCTACACCTTC
TRBJ1-1 | NA | NA | TRBV5-5 | CASSSGPLTGPSNTEAFF | TGTGCCAGCAGCTCGGGCCCGCTGACAGGCCCATCTAACACTGAAGCTTTCTTT
TRBJ2-5 | NA | TRBD1 | TRBV7-3 | CASSLTGQGGGETQYF | TGTGCCAGCAGCTTAACTGGACAGGGAGGTGGAGAGACCCAGTACTTC
TRBJ1-1 | NA | NA | TRBV4-2 | CASSVRGGMDTEAFF | TGTGCCAGCAGCGTCCGGGGCGGGATGGACACTGAAGCTTTCTTT
TRBJ2-3 | NA | NA | TRBV12-3/TRBV12-4 | CASGPRDTQYF | TGTGCCAGCGGCCCGAGGGATACGCAGTATTTT
TRBJ2-1 | NA | TRBD1 | TRBV2 | CASGTDSYNEQFF | TGTGCCAGCGGGACAGACTCCTACAATGAGCAGTTCTTC
TRBJ2-2 | once | NA | TRBV5-1 | CASSLHRENTGELFF | TGCGCCAGCAGCTTGCACAGGGAGAACACCGGGGAGCTGTTTTTT
TRBJ1-6 | NA | NA | TRBV5-3 | CARSLGQRDSPLHF | TGTGCCAGAAGCTTGGGGCAGAGGGATTCACCCCTCCACTTT
TRBJ1-4 | NA | NA | TRBV16 | CASSQSGQSNEKLFF | TGTGCCAGCAGCCAATCCGGACAGTCGAATGAAAAACTGTTTTTT
TRBJ1-3 | few | NA | TRBV7-2 | CASSFRDSGNTIYF | TGTGCCAGCAGCTTCAGGGACTCTGGAAACACCATATATTTT
TRBJ1-2 | NA | NA | TRBV19 | CASSSTGALYGYTF | TGTGCCAGTAGTTCGACAGGCGCCCTCTATGGCTACACCTTC
TRBJ2-3 | NA | NA | TRBV4-1 | CASSQDRWTDTQYF | TGCGCCAGCAGCCAAGATCGGTGGACAGATACGCAGTATTTT
TRBJ1-6 | NA | NA | TRBV2 | CASSEMEVFLPLHF | TGTGCCAGCAGTGAAATGGAGGTATTTCTTCCCCTCCACTTT
TRBJ1-2 | NA | TRBD1 | TRBV9 | CASSVALTTGTSNYGYTF | TGTGCCAGCAGCGTAGCCCTAACGACAGGGACTTCTAACTATGGCTACACCTTC
TRBJ1-4 | NA | TRBD1 | TRBV9 | CASSPSGTGGEKLFF | TGTGCCAGCAGCCCTTCCGGGACAGGGGGCGAAAAACTGTTTTTT
TRBJ2-7 | NA | NA | TRBV5-1 | CASSRSASSYEQYF | TGCGCCAGCAGTCGTAGCGCCAGCTCCTACGAGCAGTACTTC
TRBJ2-7 | once | NA | TRBV28 | CASRPQGRVYEQYF | TGTGCCAGCCGCCCCCAAGGCAGGGTCTACGAGCAGTACTTC
TRBJ1-4 | few | TRBD1 | TRBV5-1 | CASSLQGSNEKLFF | TGCGCCAGCAGCTTACAGGGGTCCAATGAAAAACTGTTTTTT
TRBJ1-3 | NA | TRBD1 | TRBV5-6 | CASSMTGSSGNTIYF | TGTGCCAGCAGCATGACAGGGTCCTCCGGAAACACCATATATTTT
TRBJ2-2 | NA | NA | TRBV28 | CASSSWATRNTGELFF | TGTGCCAGCAGTTCATGGGCCACCCGGAACACCGGGGAGCTGTTTTTT
TRBJ1-6 | NA | TRBD1 | TRBV4-1 | CASSLAGQGDSPLHF | TGCGCCAGCAGCCTAGCCGGACAGGGGGATTCACCCCTCCACTTT
TRBJ2-2 | once | TRBD2 | TRBV9 | CASSDSSGGRLGELFF | TGTGCCAGCAGCGACTCGAGCGGGGGGCGTCTCGGGGAGCTGTTTTTT
TRBJ2-2 | few | TRBD2 | TRBV9 | CASSEWTSGTNTGELFF | TGTGCCAGCAGCGAGTGGACTAGCGGGACAAACACCGGGGAGCTGTTTTTT
TRBJ1-2 | NA | NA | TRBV2 | CASSELRQAIYGYTF | TGTGCCAGCAGTGAACTACGACAGGCAATCTATGGCTACACCTTC
TRBJ1-6 | NA | NA | TRBV9 | CASSATGPNSPLHF | TGTGCCAGCAGCGCCACAGGGCCCAATTCACCCCTCCACTTT
TRBJ2-2 | NA | NA | TRBV7-3 | CASSFQGGTGELFF | TGTGCCAGCAGCTTCCAGGGTGGCACCGGGGAGCTGTTTTTT
TRBJ1-2 | NA | TRBD1 | TRBV2 | CASSESGTGVYGYTF | TGTGCCAGCAGTGAATCCGGGACAGGGGTCTATGGCTACACCTTC